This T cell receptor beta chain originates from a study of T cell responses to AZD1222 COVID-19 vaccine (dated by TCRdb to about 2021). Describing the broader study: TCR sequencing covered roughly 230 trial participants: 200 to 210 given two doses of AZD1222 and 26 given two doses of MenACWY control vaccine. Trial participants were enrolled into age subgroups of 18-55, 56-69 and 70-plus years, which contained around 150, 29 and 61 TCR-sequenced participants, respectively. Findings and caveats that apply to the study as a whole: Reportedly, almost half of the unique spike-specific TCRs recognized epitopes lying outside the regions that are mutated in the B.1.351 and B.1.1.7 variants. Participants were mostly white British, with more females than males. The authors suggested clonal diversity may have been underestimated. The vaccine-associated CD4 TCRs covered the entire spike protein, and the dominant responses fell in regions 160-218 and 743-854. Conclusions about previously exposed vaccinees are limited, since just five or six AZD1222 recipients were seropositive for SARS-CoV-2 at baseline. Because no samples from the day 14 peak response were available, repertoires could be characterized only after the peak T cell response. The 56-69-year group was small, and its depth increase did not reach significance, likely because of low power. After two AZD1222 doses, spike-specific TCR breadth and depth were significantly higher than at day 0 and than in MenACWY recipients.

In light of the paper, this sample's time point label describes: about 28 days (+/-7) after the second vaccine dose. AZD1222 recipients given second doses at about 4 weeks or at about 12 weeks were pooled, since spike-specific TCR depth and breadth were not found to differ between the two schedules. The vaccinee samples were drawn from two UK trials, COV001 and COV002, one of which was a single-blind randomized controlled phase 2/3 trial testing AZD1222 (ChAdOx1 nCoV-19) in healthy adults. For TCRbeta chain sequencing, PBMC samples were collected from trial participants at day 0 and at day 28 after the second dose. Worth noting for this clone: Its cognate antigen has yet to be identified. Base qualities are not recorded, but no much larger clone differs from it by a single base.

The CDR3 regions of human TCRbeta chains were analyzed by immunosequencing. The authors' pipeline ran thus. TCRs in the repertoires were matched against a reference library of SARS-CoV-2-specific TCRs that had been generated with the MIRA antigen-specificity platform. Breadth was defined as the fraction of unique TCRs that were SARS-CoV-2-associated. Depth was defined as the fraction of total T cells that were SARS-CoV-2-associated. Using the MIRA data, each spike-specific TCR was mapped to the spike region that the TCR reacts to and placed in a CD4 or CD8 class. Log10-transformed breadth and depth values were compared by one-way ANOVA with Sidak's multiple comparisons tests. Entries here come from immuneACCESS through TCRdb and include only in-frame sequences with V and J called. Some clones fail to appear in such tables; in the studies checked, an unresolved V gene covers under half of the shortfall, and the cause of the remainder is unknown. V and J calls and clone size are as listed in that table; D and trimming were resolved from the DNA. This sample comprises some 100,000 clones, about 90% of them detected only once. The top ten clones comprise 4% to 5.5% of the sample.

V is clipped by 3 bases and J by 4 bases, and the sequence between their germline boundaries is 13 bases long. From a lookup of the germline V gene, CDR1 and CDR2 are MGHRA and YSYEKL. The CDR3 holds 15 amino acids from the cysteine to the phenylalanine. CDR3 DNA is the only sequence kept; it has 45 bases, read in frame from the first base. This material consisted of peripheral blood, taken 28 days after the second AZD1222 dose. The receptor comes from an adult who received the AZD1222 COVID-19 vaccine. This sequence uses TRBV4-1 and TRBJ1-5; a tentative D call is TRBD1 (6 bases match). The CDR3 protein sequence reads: CASSHTTGANQPQHF. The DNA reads TGCGCCAGCAGCCACACGACAGGCGCAAATCAGCCCCAGCATTTT.